This TCR beta chain was sequenced for a study of quantifying T cell responses using KT2 cells. Study summary: cDNA was made from DNase-treated RNA using alpha and beta constant primers.

Each cDNA got a UMI-containing oligo ligated at its 3' end. First-round PCR used around 4 cycles and beta primers RC1.1 and RC1.2 covering TRBC1 and TRBC2. TCRdb fed the UMI-ligation and nested PCR reads into MiXCR, producing one record per CDR3 protein. The repertoire holds 60,000 or so distinct CDR3 sequences, with 12% as singletons. Only a few counts were recorded for this clonotype. This CDR3 contains 12 residues. The germline CDR1 and CDR2 sequences are DFQATT and SNEGSKA (reference sequence). V gave up 6 bases and J gave up 4 bases, with 13 bases separating them. Material: PBMCs spiked with cells of the T cell clone KT2. The receptor was derived from a human donor. The genes are TRBV20-1 and TRBJ2-7; tentative D call: TRBD2 (5 bases). The CDR3 coding sequence is TGCAGTGCCGACCCTCCGGGGTACGAGCAGTACTTC. Translating gives CSADPPGYEQYF.